The clone carrying this T cell receptor (beta chain) was picked up a small number of times. CDR1 MGHRA and CDR2 YSYEKL come from the germline V gene. V dropped 0 bases and J dropped 2 bases, with 5 bases sitting between them. The CDR3 is made up of 14 amino acids. An input of about 0.5 to 1 ug of RNA was subjected to reverse transcription using random hexamers. TCRdb re-called the immunoSEQ multiplex PCR reads with MiXCR, one entry per CDR3 protein. The data contain 130,000 or so distinct CDR3 sequences, 96% of them singletons. This sample was taken from a study of CD8 T cells in Susac syndrome. The sequenced sample was CD4+ T cells from PBMCs. The chain carries TRBV4-1 and TRBJ1-5; D may be TRBD1 (5 bases). This sequence originates from a human donor with Susac syndrome. In DNA, the CDR3 is TGCGCCAGCAGCCAAGAACAGGGCAATCAGCCCCAGCATTTT. Translated: CASSQEQGNQPQHF.